The source of this TCR beta chain is a study of shared clonotypes between healthy human individuals. About the study: Researchers drew samples from a couple of women and a few men aged 18 to 49. A donor's plate count was three for CD4 naive and three for CD4 memory; CD8 naive had two and CD8 memory one.

Genomic DNA per cell subset filled all wells of several immunoSEQ plates. TCRdb's table, derived via immunoSEQ multiplex PCR, lists solely in-frame clones and lacks some. This sample carries 1,400,000 or so clones, 98% to 99% of them seen once, and the ten largest clones take about 0.35%. The V segment lost 2 bases and the J segment 10 bases; nucleotides outside the gene matches: 10. The CDR3 is 15 amino acids. Germline V gene data show CDR1 as MGHDK and CDR2 as SYGVNS. Division of CD4+ cells produced a CD45RA+ naive subset and a CD45RA-negative memory subset. The chain couples TRBV25-1 to TRBJ1-4, with TRBD1 matching over 7 bases. The TCR originated in a man younger than 40 in good health. Source material: naive CD4+ T cells sorted from blood. Subset here: CD45RA+ positively selected. As DNA, the CDR3 is TGTGCCAGCAGTGAACCCGACAGGGAGTTCGTAAAACTGTTTTTT. This codes for CASSEPDREFVKLFF.